This T cell receptor (beta chain) comes out of a study of blood T cell repertoires in COVID-19. Study details: Samples taken during acute and convalescent COVID-19 were collected in the United States, Italy and Spain. Nucleic acid was either cDNA or gDNA, and it came from T cells, B-cell-depleted T cells, or PBMCs.

Generated by immunoSEQ multiplex PCR, the TCRdb table keeps only in-frame clones and is missing some. The sample includes under 450,000 clones, about 80% of them seen just once. With 4 bases clipped from V and 2 bases from J, the junction kept 5 bases outside the gene matches. Germline-derived CDR1 and CDR2 are LNHDA and SQIVND (reference sequence). The CDR3 sequence is 16 residues long. The material sequenced was peripheral blood. The gene calls are TRBV19 and TRBJ1-5; 10 bases fit TRBD1. The receptor comes from a human donor with acute or convalescent COVID-19. The donor label of this sample is uncertain. As DNA, the CDR3 is TGTGCCAGTAGTAGAAGGACAGGGGGACGCAATCAGCCCCAGCATTTT. Translated: CASSRRTGGRNQPQHF.